The 27 T cell receptor beta chains below come from one sample, sequenced in a study of Ad26.COV2.S vaccination and SARS-CoV-2 variants. Treatment meaning: about 20 received Ad26.COV2.S at low or high dose, single or two shots; 5 received placebo; per-sample allocation not given. Each sample was drawn 63 days after the first injection (of vaccine or placebo). Using immunoSEQ multiplex PCR, the repertoire was profiled, and TCRdb retains in-frame clones only, with some absent. In the table there are more than 400,000 clones, roughly 87% of which are singletons. This specimen consisted of peripheral blood, obtained in a trial of Ad26.COV2.S vaccine versus placebo. Source of these receptors: a person aged 18-65 years who received the Ad26.COV2.S COVID-19 vaccine or a placebo.

This clone was observed a single time. The chain combines TRBV7-2 with TRBJ1-3, with 10 bases lining up with TRBD1. Trimming removed 0 bases from V and 7 bases from J; junction bases left unmatched: 15. Germline V gene data show CDR1 as SGHTA and CDR2 as FQGNSA. The CDR3 contains 19 residues. CDR3 nucleotide sequence: TGTGCCAGCAGCTTAGCCTTCCTAAGTGGGACAGGGGTCGGGAACACCATATATTTT. Translating it yields CASSLAFLSGTGVGNTIYF. Complete variable domain (other parts from reference TRBV7-2 and TRBJ1-3): GAGVSQSPSNKVTEKGKDVELRCDPISGHTALYWYRQSLGQGLEFLIYFQGNSAPDKSGLPSDRFSAERTGGSVSTLTIQRTQQEDSAVYLCASSLAFLSGTGVGNTIYFGEGSWLTVV.

This clone was seen only once. This chain connects TRBV29-1 to TRBJ2-5; D is possibly TRBD1 (6 bases). Looked up from germline, CDR1 is SQVTM and CDR2 is ANQGSEA. V was clipped by 3 bases and J by 0 bases, with 14 bases between them. The CDR3 contains 15 residues. The CDR3 is CSVDAQQGNQETQYF. DNA for the CDR3: TGCAGCGTTGACGCCCAACAGGGAAACCAAGAGACCCAGTACTTC.

Concerning this clone: Additional DNA sequences in this sample encode the identical CDR3. The chain has TRBV14 and TRBJ2-1, with D maybe TRBD1 (5 bases). Germline assignment: CDR1 SGHDN and CDR2 FVKESK. The V and J ends lost 1 base and 6 bases respectively, with 7 bases between them. The CDR3 contains 13 residues. The CDR3 here is CASSQVRGNEQFF. Written as DNA, the CDR3 is TGTGCCAGCAGCCAAGTTAGGGGCAATGAGCAGTTCTTC. Drawing the rest from reference TRBV14 and TRBJ2-1, the complete variable domain is EAGVTQFPSHSVIEKGQTVTLRCDPISGHDNLYWYRRVMGKEIKFLLHFVKESKQDESGMPNNRFLAERTGGTYSTLKVQPAELEDSGVYFCASSQVRGNEQFFGPGTRLTVL.

This sequence joins TRBV5-4 and TRBJ1-2; 12 bases match TRBD1. CDR1 is SGHNT and CDR2 is YYREEE in the germline V gene (reference sequence). The CDR3 consists of 17 residues. The V segment lost 4 bases and the J segment 0 bases; nucleotides outside the gene matches: 7. The CDR3: CASSREGTGGPNYGYTF. The CDR3 nucleotides are TGTGCCAGCAGCCGGGAGGGGACAGGGGGCCCTAACTATGGCTACACCTTC.

The chain combines TRBV7-9 with TRBJ2-1; D possibly corresponds to TRBD2 (5 bases). The germline V gene encodes CDR1 SEHNR and CDR2 FQNEAQ (reference sequence). Trimming cost V 5 bases and J 9 bases, with 17 bases left between them. The CDR3 is 14 residues long. The CDR3 protein is CASSPRGPDSEQFF. The CDR3 DNA is TGTGCCAGCAGCCCCCGGGGTCCTGATAGTGAGCAGTTCTTC.

The genes are TRBV7-2 and TRBJ2-1; possibly TRBD2 for D (6 bases). This CDR3 contains 13 residues. V lost 1 base and J lost 10, with 11 bases in between. Germline values: CDR1 SGHTA, CDR2 FQGNSA. The CDR3 coding sequence is TGTGCCAGCAGCTTAGGAGGGAGGCGGGAGCAGTTCTTC. This gives the protein CASSLGGRREQFF.

The chain joins TRBV2 to TRBJ1-2; D unclear. Germline V gene data show CDR1 as SNHLY and CDR2 as FYNNEI. Trimming removed 6 bases at V and 0 bases at J, with 11 bases between. This CDR3 has 14 amino acids. The CDR3 region has the DNA TGTGCCAGCAGCCGGGAGTTAGCTAACTATGGCTACACCTTC. It encodes CASSRELANYGYTF.

This clone was counted a few times. The chain is built from TRBV9 and TRBJ2-2; D may be TRBD1 (6 bases). The CDR3 loop spans 15 amino acids. V was trimmed by 0 bases and J by 3 bases, leaving 9 bases between them. Per the germline V gene, CDR1 is SGDLS and CDR2 is YYNGEE. CDR3 sequence reads: CASSVGGGHTGELFF. CDR3 sequence (DNA): TGTGCCAGCAGCGTAGGTGGGGGCCACACCGGGGAGCTGTTTTTT. Together with reference TRBV9 and TRBJ2-2, the CDR3 gives the full variable domain: DSGVTQTPKHLITATGQRVTLRCSPRSGDLSVYWYQQSLDQGLQFLIQYYNGEERAKGNILERFSAQQFPDLHSELNLSSLELGDSALYFCASSVGGGHTGELFFGEGSRLTVL.

V gene TRBV19 combines with J gene TRBJ1-1, with unresolved D. V was shortened by 7 bases and J by 1 base, with 13 bases between the two germline ends. The V gene's germline CDR1 is LNHDA and CDR2 SQIVND (reference sequence). The CDR3 spans 14 residues. The CDR3 DNA follows: TGTGCCAGTATAGACAACCCGTCGAACACTGAAGCTTTCTTT. It codes for CASIDNPSNTEAFF. The whole variable domain, filled in from reference TRBV19 and TRBJ1-1, reads DGGITQSPKYLFRKEGQNVTLSCEQNLNHDAMYWYRQDPGQGLRLIYYSQIVNDFQKGDIAEGYSVSREKKESFPLTVTSAQKNPTAFYLCASIDNPSNTEAFFGQGTRLTVV.

J is TRBJ2-7 and V is TRBV7-2; D gene uncertain. The CDR3 extends over 13 amino acids. The V end lost 2 bases, the J end lost 5 bases, and 10 bases lay between the germline ends. Germline V gives CDR1 SGHTA, CDR2 FQGNSA. CDR3 in amino acids: CASSLITANEQYF. The CDR3 DNA follows: TGTGCCAGCAGCTTAATTACGGCTAACGAGCAGTACTTC.

This clone has only one observation. The J gene is TRBJ2-7, the V gene TRBV7-9, with D perhaps TRBD2 (5 bases). Germline V gene lookup returns CDR1 SEHNR and CDR2 FQNEAQ (reference sequence). The germline V and J ends were trimmed by 1 base and 3 bases, with 16 bases remaining between them. The CDR3 is 16 residues long. The CDR3 spells CASSLGKTSGVYEQYF. The CDR3 DNA sequence: TGTGCCAGCAGCTTAGGAAAGACGAGCGGAGTCTACGAGCAGTACTTC.

V and J are TRBV5-5 and TRBJ1-1; no clear D gene. The CDR3 totals 11 residues. From germline, CDR1 is SGHKS and CDR2 YYEKEE (reference sequence). V was clipped by 4 bases and J by 3 bases, with 4 bases between them. CDR3 sequence: CASSRDTEAFF. The CDR3 bases are TGTGCCAGCAGCCGGGACACTGAAGCTTTCTTT.

The chain links TRBV21-1 to TRBJ2-7; no DNA check was done on the table's D call, TRBD1. TRBV21-1 is marked as a pseudogene. This CDR3 has 15 amino acids. CDR3 coding DNA: TGTGCCAGCAGCAAAGCCGGACAGGGGGCGTGGGAGCAGTACTTC. Amino acid sequence: CASSKAGQGAWEQYF.

The chain joins TRBV19 to TRBJ1-4; no definite D call. Germline CDR1 and CDR2: LNHDA and SQIVND (reference sequence). This CDR3 is built from 14 residues. V was cut by 4 bases and J by 0 bases, with 6 bases left in between. CDR3 loop: CASSTVATNEKLFF. In DNA form, the CDR3 reads TGTGCCAGTAGTACGGTGGCAACTAATGAAAAACTGTTTTTT.

The chain uses TRBV7-8 and TRBJ2-3; TRBD2 is a possible D gene (5 bases). V was cut by 5 bases and J by 5 bases, with 17 bases left in between. The CDR3 totals 15 residues. CDR1 is SGHVS and CDR2 is FQNEAQ in the germline V gene. Here the CDR3 reads CASSISRTYKDTQYF. The CDR3, as DNA: TGTGCCAGCAGCATTAGTAGGACTTATAAAGATACGCAGTATTTT. Full variable domain (missing parts from reference TRBV7-8 and TRBJ2-3): GAGVSQSPRYKVAKRGQDVALRCDPISGHVSLFWYQQALGQGPEFLTYFQNEAQLDKSGLPSDRFFAERPEGSVSTLKIQRTQQEDSAVYLCASSISRTYKDTQYFGPGTRLTVL.

V and J are TRBV29-1 and TRBJ2-5; D perhaps matches TRBD1 (6 bases). V lost 1 base and J lost 2, with 17 bases in between. The germline gives CDR1 SQVTM, CDR2 ANQGSEA. The CDR3 is made up of 16 amino acids. The CDR3 protein is CSVEAGAPTGQETQYF. The CDR3 nucleotides read TGCAGCGTTGAAGCAGGGGCCCCCACAGGGCAAGAGACCCAGTACTTC.

This clone was counted once. Its ends do not fully match the called genes, so a read error is possible. The chain uses TRBV29-1 and TRBJ2-3; TRBD1 agrees at 12 bases. Germline V gene lookup returns CDR1 SQVTM and CDR2 ANQGSEA. This CDR3 is 12 amino acids long. CDR3 sequence: CSVDSGTGGPDF. In nucleotides, the CDR3 is TGCAGCGTGGACTCCGGGACAGGGGGCCCAGATTTT.

The chain has TRBV27 and TRBJ1-2, with D hard to call. The CDR3 extends over 15 amino acids. The germline CDR1 and CDR2 sequences are MNHEY and SMNVEV (reference sequence). Trimming shortened V by 3 bases and J by 2 bases, and 13 bases separated the two germline ends. The CDR3 spells CASSFSGLGNYGYTF. The CDR3 DNA reads TGTGCCAGCAGTTTTTCGGGCCTCGGGAACTATGGCTACACCTTC.

The sample holds one count of this clone. J is TRBJ2-3 and V is TRBV15, with D perhaps TRBD1 (5 bases). This CDR3 contains 13 residues. CDR1 and CDR2 from the germline V gene are LNHNV and YYDKDF (reference sequence). V shed 3 bases and J shed 3 bases, with 7 bases lying between them. The CDR3: CATSSKGTDTQYF. In nucleotides, the CDR3 is TGTGCCACCAGCAGTAAGGGGACAGATACGCAGTATTTT.

This chain uses TRBV3-1 (or the pseudogene TRBV3-2) with TRBJ2-7, with 10 bases matching TRBD2. This CDR3 region has 15 residues. After removal of 4 bases from V and 4 bases from J, the junction contained 7 bases not matched to a gene. Per the germline V gene, CDR1 is LGHDT and CDR2 is YNNKEL (reference sequence). CDR3 in amino acids: CASSPKGAGGYEQYF. In DNA, the CDR3 is TGTGCCAGCAGCCCCAAAGGAGCGGGAGGGTACGAGCAGTACTTC.

The chain carries TRBV5-1 and TRBJ2-5, with TRBD2 matching over 10 bases. The CDR3 has 18 residues. V trimming: 1 base; J trimming: 2 bases; junction bases outside the gene matches: 11. Germline-derived CDR1 and CDR2 are SGHRS and YFSETQ. The chain's CDR3 is CASSLYLAGVGAQETQYF. The CDR3, as DNA: TGCGCCAGCAGCTTGTATCTAGCGGGAGTCGGAGCACAAGAGACCCAGTACTTC.

Of note for this clone: The junction differs from germline at one of its ends, possibly a read error. The genes are TRBV11-3 and TRBJ2-3; TRBD2 matches 10 bases. There are 14 residues in the CDR3. Germline loops: CDR1 SGHNT, CDR2 YENEEA. The CDR3 sequence is CASSPSLAGDSQYF. The CDR3 bases are TGTGCCAGCAGCCCCTCCCTAGCGGGAGATTCGCAGTATTTT.

The CDR3 region is CASSMPGGSYEQYF. DNA of the CDR3: TGTGCCAGTAGTATGCCAGGGGGTTCCTACGAGCAGTACTTC. The chain recombines TRBV19 with TRBJ2-7; TRBD1 aligns across 7 bases. Trimming cost V 3 bases and J 1 base; bases outside gene matches: 3. Germline lookup yields CDR1 LNHDA and CDR2 SQIVND (reference sequence). The CDR3 consists of 14 residues.

This clone was observed once. This rearrangement joins TRBV6-5 to TRBJ1-5; no clear D. The length of the CDR3 is 14 residues. Trimming removed 6 bases from V and 4 bases from J, with 13 bases in between. In germline, CDR1 is MNHEY, CDR2 SVGAGI. In DNA form, the CDR3 reads TGTGCCAGCAGGGAGTATGCGATTAATCAGCCCCAGCATTTT. Translated: CASREYAINQPQHF.

The V call is TRBV27, the J call TRBJ2-1; 7 bases are shared with TRBD1. The CDR3 is 19 residues long. Trimming took 5 bases from V and 0 from J; bases not matched to a gene: 16. Germline V gene sequence: CDR1 MNHEY, CDR2 SMNVEV (reference sequence). The CDR3 region is CASSPMGQSRYSSYNEQFF. The CDR3 DNA reads TGTGCCAGCAGTCCTATGGGACAGAGCCGATATAGCTCCTACAATGAGCAGTTCTTC.

The rearrangement links TRBV5-6 to TRBJ1-1, with D possibly TRBD1 on 6 matching bases. Germline CDR1 is SGHDT and CDR2 is YYEEEE. Trimming pared 9 bases from V and 4 bases from J, leaving 13 bases between. This CDR3 has 12 amino acids. CDR3 loop: CATRGPVTEAFF. The CDR3 DNA sequence: TGTGCCACCAGGGGACCGGTCACTGAAGCTTTCTTT.

The chain carries TRBV27 and TRBJ2-3; 7 bases fit TRBD1. Germline V CDR1 and CDR2: MNHEY, SMNVEV (reference sequence). Trimming cost V 8 bases and J 5 bases; bases outside gene matches: 10. CDR3 length equals 14 residues. The CDR3 sequence: CASHPGQYIDTQYF. The CDR3 nucleotides read TGTGCCAGCCACCCGGGACAGTATATAGATACGCAGTATTTT.